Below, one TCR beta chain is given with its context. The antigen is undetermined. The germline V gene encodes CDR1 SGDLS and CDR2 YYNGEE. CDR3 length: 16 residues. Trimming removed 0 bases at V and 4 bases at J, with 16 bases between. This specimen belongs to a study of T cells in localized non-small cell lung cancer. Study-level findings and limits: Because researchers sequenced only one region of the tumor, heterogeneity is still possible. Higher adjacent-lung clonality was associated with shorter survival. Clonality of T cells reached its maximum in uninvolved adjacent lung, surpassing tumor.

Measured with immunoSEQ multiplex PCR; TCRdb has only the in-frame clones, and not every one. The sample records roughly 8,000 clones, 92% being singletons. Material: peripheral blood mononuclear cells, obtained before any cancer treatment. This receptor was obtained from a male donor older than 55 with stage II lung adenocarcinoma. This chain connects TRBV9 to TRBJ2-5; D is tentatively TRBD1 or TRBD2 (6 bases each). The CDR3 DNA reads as TGTGCCAGCAGCGTAGGGGGGGCGCAGGGGACAGAGACCCAGTACTTC. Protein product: CASSVGGAQGTETQYF. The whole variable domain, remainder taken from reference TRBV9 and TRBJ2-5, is DSGVTQTPKHLITATGQRVTLRCSPRSGDLSVYWYQQSLDQGLQFLIQYYNGEERAKGNILERFSAQQFPDLHSELNLSSLELGDSALYFCASSVGGAQGTETQYFGPGTRLLVL.